Following are 30 T cell receptor beta chains from one sample sequenced in a study of T cell repertoires in cytomegalovirus infection. TCRdb reanalysed the reads using MiXCR and keeps one entry per CDR3 protein. The sample lists hundreds of thousands of distinct CDR3 sequences, 30% to 35% seen once, with around 11% in the top ten. Antigen specificity for these receptors is unknown. Source: cultured CD8+ T cells from PBMCs, taken from culture after CMV antigen stimulation. The source of these receptors is a human donor in good health (CMV status not recorded). Some clones in this sample may be carry-over from other donors' samples.

This clonotype was recorded only once. The junction departs from germline at one end; a sequencing error may be responsible. This chain links TRBV5-4 with TRBJ2-2, with D perhaps matching TRBD2 (6 bases). CDR3 length: 14 residues. Per germline, CDR1 SGHNT and CDR2 YYREEE (reference sequence). In DNA form, the CDR3 reads TGTGCCAGCACCTTGGGGGGAAGAACCGGGGAGCTGTTTTTT. Translated, it gives CASTLGGRTGELFF.

The gene calls are TRBV6-1 and TRBJ2-2; 7 nucleotides agree with TRBD1. The CDR3 runs 18 residues. With V trimmed by 5 bases and J by 0 bases, 12 bases remained unmatched. Germline CDR1 and CDR2: MNHNS and SASEGT. Written as DNA, the CDR3 is TGTGCCAGCAGTACCCGGGACAGATTTTACGCGAACACCGGGGAGCTGTTTTTT. This gives the protein CASSTRDRFYANTGELFF.

The V and J genes are TRBV27 and TRBJ2-7; D possibly corresponds to TRBD2 (6 bases). Germline V CDR1 and CDR2: MNHEY, SMNVEV (reference sequence). The CDR3 contains 15 residues. The ends were cut back, 6 bases at V and 2 bases at J, with 17 bases in the middle. The CDR3 loop is CASSIRYGGTYEQYF. CDR3 sequence (DNA): TGTGCCAGCAGCATAAGGTACGGAGGGACCTACGAGCAGTACTTC.

The chain combines TRBV12-3 or TRBV12-4 with TRBJ1-5, with TRBD1 matching 8 bases. The CDR3 covers 14 residues. J gave up 7 bases and V 2 bases, and 4 bases lay outside the gene matches. DNA for the CDR3: TGTGCCAGCAGTTTATGGGCAGGGGGCCAGCCCCAGCATTTT. Translation gives CASSLWAGGQPQHF.

This clonotype was seen more than once but under ten times. The chain combines TRBV15 with TRBJ2-1; D not certain. V lost 1 base and J 0 bases, leaving 28 bases between the germline ends. The germline V gene encodes CDR1 LNHNV and CDR2 YYDKDF (reference sequence). The CDR3 has 22 residues. The CDR3 loop is CATSRGAGRMSLSSSSYNEQFF. CDR3 bases: TGTGCCACCAGCAGAGGAGCAGGCCGCATGTCCCTTTCCTCAAGCTCCTACAATGAGCAGTTCTTC.

This clonotype was recorded a few times. V gene TRBV6-5 combines with J gene TRBJ2-7; D is ambiguous. CDR3 length: 13 residues. Germline CDR1 is MNHEY and CDR2 is SVGAGI. Trimming cost V 2 bases and J 3 bases, with 8 bases left between them. The CDR3 sequence is CASSYGQHYEQYV. In DNA form, the CDR3 reads TGTGCCAGCAGTTACGGTCAGCACTACGAGCAGTACGTC.

The gene calls are TRBV4-1 and TRBJ2-3; 8 bases are shared with TRBD1. The CDR3 sequence is 16 residues long. J gave up 4 bases and V 0 bases, and 6 bases lay outside the gene matches. Per the germline V gene, CDR1 is MGHRA and CDR2 is YSYEKL. CDR3 in DNA: TGCGCCAGCAGCCAAGAGTCGACAGGGGTTTCAGATACGCAGTATTTT. Translating gives CASSQESTGVSDTQYF.

The J gene is TRBJ2-3, the V gene TRBV6-5, with D unclear. Trimming removed 6 bases at V and 2 bases at J, with 12 bases between. This CDR3 is built from 14 residues. Germline V gene lookup returns CDR1 MNHEY and CDR2 SVGAGI. CDR3 region: CASRPPSVTDTQYF. CDR3 nucleotide sequence: TGTGCCAGCAGACCCCCCAGCGTCACAGATACGCAGTATTTT.

This clonotype has just one count. The gene calls are TRBV13 and TRBJ2-7; a possible D gene is TRBD2 (6 bases). Trimming pared 4 bases from V and 0 bases from J, leaving 16 bases between. This CDR3 comprises 16 residues. Germline CDR1 PRHDT, CDR2 FYEKMQ (reference sequence). CDR3 protein: CASSWAEGIRSYEQYF. The DNA of the CDR3 is TGTGCCAGCAGCTGGGCGGAGGGAATCCGCTCCTACGAGCAGTACTTC.

Only a few counts were recorded for this clonotype. The chain links TRBV6-2 or TRBV6-3 to TRBJ2-7, with 9 bases that match TRBD2. Germline values: CDR1 MNHEY, CDR2 SVGEGT. This CDR3 is built from 15 residues. After removal of 6 bases from V and 2 bases from J, the junction contained 8 bases not matched to a gene. The CDR3 DNA follows: TGTGCCAGCAGGCGCGGGAGGGGGGAAGCCTACGAGCAGTACGTC. Translated, it gives CASRRGRGEAYEQYV.

A remark on this clonotype: This may arise from a read error, as a much more abundant clone is one base away. This rearrangement joins TRBV7-2 to TRBJ2-7; TRBD2 is a possible D gene (6 bases). Trimming left V 5 bases short and J 4 bases short, with 12 bases between. The CDR3 totals 13 residues. Germline CDR1 SGHTA, CDR2 FQGNSA. CDR3 residues: CASSPRLVYEQYF. CDR3 in DNA: TGTGCCAGCAGCCCCAGACTAGTTTACGAGCAGTACTTC.

At least ten counts were recorded for this clonotype. The chain uses TRBV7-2 and TRBJ1-5; D is possibly TRBD1 (5 bases). The CDR3 runs 15 residues. V lost 5 bases to trimming and J lost 0 bases, with 11 bases between them. CDR1 and CDR2 from the germline V gene are SGHTA and FQGNSA. This CDR3 reads CASSVTASSNQPQHF. The CDR3, as DNA: TGTGCCAGCAGCGTGACAGCGTCTAGCAATCAGCCCCAGCATTTT.

At least ten counts were recorded for this clonotype. This sequence joins TRBV24-1 and TRBJ2-2; TRBD1 is a possible D gene (5 bases). V was trimmed by 5 bases and J by 0 bases, leaving 6 bases between them. This CDR3 has 14 amino acids. Germline CDR1 is KGHDR and CDR2 is SFDVKD. The CDR3: CATSGQTNTGELFF. The CDR3 DNA sequence: TGTGCCACCAGTGGACAGACGAACACCGGGGAGCTGTTTTTT.

This chain links TRBV29-1 with TRBJ2-1, with D possibly being TRBD2 (6 bases). Trimming cost V 7 bases and J 3 bases, with 7 bases left between them. The CDR3 is made up of 11 amino acids. Looked up from germline, CDR1 is SQVTM and CDR2 is ANQGSEA. The CDR3 is CSAGGYNEQFF. CDR3 sequence (DNA): TGCAGCGCCGGGGGCTACAATGAGCAGTTCTTC.

The chain links TRBV29-1 to TRBJ1-2; D perhaps matches TRBD1 (5 bases). Per germline, CDR1 SQVTM and CDR2 ANQGSEA. The CDR3 totals 12 residues. Trimming removed 8 bases from V and 6 bases from J, with 16 bases in between. The CDR3 DNA sequence: TGCAGCAACCGGGACCCGACGGATGGCTACACCTTC. Amino acids: CSNRDPTDGYTF.

The V call is TRBV4-1, the J call TRBJ2-1; D tentatively reads TRBD1 or TRBD2 (5 bases each). The CDR3 has 17 amino acids. Trimming took 3 bases from V and 0 from J, leaving 15 bases between them. Germline values: CDR1 MGHRA, CDR2 YSYEKL. The CDR3 DNA reads as TGCGCCAGCAGCCATTTCGCGGCAGGGAGCTCCTACAATGAGCAGTTCTTC. It encodes CASSHFAAGSSYNEQFF.

V is TRBV28 and J is TRBJ1-6; TRBD1 matches at 8 bases. Germline values: CDR1 MDHEN, CDR2 SYDVKM. The CDR3 spans 14 residues. The V and J ends lost 3 bases and 8 bases, in that order; junction bases with no gene match: 3. The CDR3 region is CASSFKQGDSPLHF. The CDR3, as DNA: TGTGCCAGCAGTTTTAAACAGGGGGATTCACCCCTCCACTTT.

This clonotype appeared a few times. The chain couples TRBV10-2 to TRBJ2-7; no reliable D call. Germline V lookup: CDR1 WSHSY, CDR2 SAAADI. V lost 6 bases and J 5 bases, leaving 14 bases between the germline ends. The CDR3 length is 13 residues. The CDR3 DNA sequence: TGCGCCAGCAGAGGTCTTAACATCCACGAGCAGTACTTC. Its translation: CASRGLNIHEQYF.

Concerning this clonotype: A read error may be the cause here, since a much bigger clone is one base away. The rearrangement joins TRBV6-5 to TRBJ2-3; a weak D match, TRBD2 (5 bases). The V gene's germline CDR1 is MNHEY and CDR2 SVGAGI. CDR3 length: 13 amino acids. Trimming pared 0 bases from V and 4 bases from J, leaving 5 bases between. CDR3 amino acids: CASSYSRADTQYF. The CDR3 DNA reads TGTGCCAGCAGTTACTCGCGGGCAGATACGCAGTATTTT.

This chain links TRBV27 with TRBJ2-1; TRBD1 matches 8 bases. This CDR3 comprises 16 residues. CDR1 MNHEY and CDR2 SMNVEV come from the germline V gene (reference sequence). Germline trimming cut 1 base from V and 8 bases from J; bases unmatched to any gene: 10. In nucleotides, the CDR3 is TGTGCCAGCAGTTTATTTCCGCAGGGGGCTTGGGATGAGCAGTTCTTC. Protein product: CASSLFPQGAWDEQFF.

This clonotype was seen once. The chain carries TRBV14 and TRBJ2-2; perhaps TRBD1 as D (6 bases). This CDR3 region has 14 residues. Germline CDR1 reads SGHDN; CDR2 reads FVKESK. Trimming removed 4 bases at V and 3 bases at J, with 9 bases between. The CDR3 loop is CASSRWTDTGELFF. CDR3 nucleotides: TGTGCCAGCAGCCGTTGGACAGACACCGGGGAGCTGTTTTTT.

About this clonotype: The junction departs from the called germline gene at one end, perhaps through a read error. The gene calls are TRBV27 and TRBJ1-1; a possible D gene is TRBD1 (5 bases). The length of the CDR3 is 16 residues. CDR1 and CDR2 (germline): MNHEY, SMNVEV (reference sequence). The CDR3 loop is CASSLSAGRLLLEAYF. CDR3 bases: TGTGCCAGCAGTTTATCGGCAGGGCGACTCTTACTTGAAGCTTACTTT.

This chain joins TRBV7-6 and TRBJ1-2, with a weak D call TRBD1 (5 bases). The V gene's germline CDR1 is SGHVS and CDR2 FNYEAQ. Deletions cut 1 base from V and 1 base from J, with 10 bases between. The CDR3 contains 15 residues. CDR3 sequence reads: CASSLVVGDNYGYTF. CDR3 coding DNA: TGTGCCAGCAGCTTAGTAGTGGGGGATAACTATGGCTACACCTTC.

The chain uses TRBV19 and TRBJ1-6; tentative D call: TRBD1 (5 bases). Germline V gene lookup returns CDR1 LNHDA and CDR2 SQIVND (reference sequence). Trimming stripped 4 bases from V and 3 bases from J, with 13 bases between. This CDR3 has 16 amino acids. In DNA, the CDR3 is TGTGCCAGTAGTACCCTCGGGACGGTCTATAATTCACCCCTCCACTTT. Translating it yields CASSTLGTVYNSPLHF.

This chain links TRBV6-7 with TRBJ1-1; a possible D gene is TRBD1 (6 bases). TRBV6-7 is given ORF status, its function remaining uncertain. There are 14 residues in the CDR3. V lost 5 bases, J lost 1 base, and 11 bases lay in between. DNA for the CDR3: TGTGCCAGCAGTCATGGGACACCGAACACTGAAGCTTTCTTT. It translates to CASSHGTPNTEAFF.

The chain uses TRBV14 and TRBJ1-2; D gene unclear. Germline CDR1 is SGHDN and CDR2 is FVKESK. CDR3 length: 13 residues. V shed 9 bases and J shed 0 bases, with 11 bases lying between them. DNA for the CDR3: TGTGCCAGGGCTGGCAGCTCTAACTATGGCTACACCTTC. Translated, it gives CARAGSSNYGYTF.

The chain couples TRBV12-5 to TRBJ2-5, with D unclear. Germline V gene sequence: CDR1 LGHNT, CDR2 FRNRAP. The length of the CDR3 is 12 residues. V dropped 7 bases and J dropped 5 bases, with 11 bases sitting between them. DNA of the CDR3: TGTGCTAGTGCTTTTTCCCCGGAGACCCAGTACTTC. Translation: CASAFSPETQYF.

CDR3 coding DNA: TGTGCCAGCAGTTCCAGTCGGCCTGGGTGCCTCCGGGGCTATGGCTACACCTTC. Protein product: CASSSSRPGCLRGYGYTF. The chain carries TRBV12-3 or TRBV12-4 and TRBJ1-2; D unclear. There are 18 residues in the CDR3. V was pared by 4 bases and J by 4 bases, with 25 bases between.

The V and J genes are TRBV6-1 and TRBJ2-1; D is undetermined. Deletions cut 11 bases from V and 0 bases from J, with 11 bases between. This CDR3 spans 13 amino acids. Germline loops: CDR1 MNHNS, CDR2 SASEGT. CDR3 sequence (DNA): TGTGCCGCCTCTCCGGGCTCCTACAATGAGCAGTTCTTC. It is translated as CAASPGSYNEQFF.

This clonotype was seen a single time. The chain combines TRBV7-9 with TRBJ2-3; D uncertain. The germline V gene encodes CDR1 SEHNR and CDR2 FQNEAQ (reference sequence). This CDR3 has 13 residues. V was shortened by 2 bases and J by 9 bases, with 12 bases between the two germline ends. This CDR3 reads CASSLPPVPTQYF. The CDR3 DNA reads TGTGCCAGCAGCTTACCTCCGGTCCCGACGCAGTATTTT.